This TCR beta chain was found in a study of blood T cell repertoires in COVID-19. Background on the study: Acute and convalescent COVID-19 samples came from the United States, Italy and Spain.

Germline V lookup: CDR1 SGHRS, CDR2 YFSETQ. The CDR3 is 11 amino acids. Deletions cut 10 bases from V and 2 bases from J, with 10 bases between. Here immunoSEQ multiplex PCR was the method, and the copy in TCRdb shows in-frame clones only, minus some. This repertoire shows 9,500 to 15,000 clones, about 92% found once; its top ten account for 12% to 15%. The chain combines TRBV5-1 with TRBJ2-7; D possibly corresponds to TRBD1 (7 bases). The material sequenced was peripheral blood. The sequence came from a man in his 70s with active COVID-19. The CDR3 spells CASRGAYEQYF. The CDR3 nucleotides are TGCGCCTCCAGGGGGGCCTACGAGCAGTACTTC.